The sequence of this T cell receptor beta chain was determined in a study of cytomegalovirus exposure and HLA in healthy donors. This PCR relied on a set of 60 Vbeta primers and 13 Jbeta primers. Generated by immunoSEQ multiplex PCR, the TCRdb table keeps only in-frame clones and is missing some. The sample lists approximately 200,000 clones, 65% to 80% occurring once. CDR1 and CDR2 from the germline V gene are MNHEY and SVGAGI. The CDR3 runs to 16 residues. J gave up 1 base and V 0 bases, and 2 bases lay outside the gene matches. With regard to this clone: Its antigen is as yet unknown.

Findings of the study overall: Previous analysis showed most TCR beta V segments were productive about 87% or about 30% of the time. Overall, approximately 180 TCR beta chains were annotated as cytomegalovirus-associated.

Specimen: PBMCs. The receptor's source is a man aged 35 to 55 in good health and CMV-seronegative. The rearrangement links TRBV6-5 to TRBJ2-3; TRBD2 aligns across 9 bases. Here the CDR3 DNA reads TGTGCCAGCAGTTACTCCCGGACTAGCGGCACAGATACGCAGTATTTT. It yields the protein CASSYSRTSGTDTQYF.